The source of this TCR beta chain is a study of STAT5B mutations in CD4+ large granular lymphocyte leukemia. As concerns this clone: What it binds is not known.

The repertoire was sequenced with immunoSEQ multiplex PCR; TCRdb's copy has only in-frame clones and lacks some. The repertoire has under 35,000 clones, roughly four fifths of them found once; the top ten carry about 0.3%. Findings of the study overall: Compared with healthy controls (2/35), patient top clones favored TRBV06 (8/27).

This CDR3 has 13 residues. Trimming pared 2 bases from V and 6 bases from J, leaving 11 bases between. Germline CDR1 reads MNHNY; CDR2 reads SVGAGI (reference sequence). The rearrangement links TRBV6-6 to TRBJ2-7; D possibly uses TRBD1 or TRBD2 (5 bases each). The source is a human donor in good health. The source material was CD4+ T cells from blood buffy coats. The CDR3 reads CASSYGGLGEQYF. The CDR3 bases are TGTGCCAGCAGTTACGGGGGTTTAGGCGAGCAGTACTTC.